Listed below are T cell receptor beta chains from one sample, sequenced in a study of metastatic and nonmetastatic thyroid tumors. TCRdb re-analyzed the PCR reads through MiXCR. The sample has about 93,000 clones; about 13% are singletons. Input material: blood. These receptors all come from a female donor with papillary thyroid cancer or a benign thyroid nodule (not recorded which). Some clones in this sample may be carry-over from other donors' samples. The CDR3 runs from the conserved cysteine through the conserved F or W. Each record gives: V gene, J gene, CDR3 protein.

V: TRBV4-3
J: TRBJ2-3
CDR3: CASSLRLAGSTDTQYF

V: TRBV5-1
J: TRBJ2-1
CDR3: CASSIAGVVYNEQFF

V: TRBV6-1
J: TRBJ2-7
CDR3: CANSSLAGDGYEQYF

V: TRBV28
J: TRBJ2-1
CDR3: CASRAFGDEQFF

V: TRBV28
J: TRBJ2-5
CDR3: CASGGRGKETQYF

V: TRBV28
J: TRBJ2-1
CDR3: CACSDQRSGTEQFF

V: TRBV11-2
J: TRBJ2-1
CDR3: CASSFGLAGGRYNEQFF

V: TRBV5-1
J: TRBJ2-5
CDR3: CASIAGGLAGFGQTQYF

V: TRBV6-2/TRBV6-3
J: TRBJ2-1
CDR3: CASSRLPTRIAGGGNEQFF

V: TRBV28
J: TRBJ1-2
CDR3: CASSSLQSYPLYGYTF

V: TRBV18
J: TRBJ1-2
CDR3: CASSPPDRINYGYTF

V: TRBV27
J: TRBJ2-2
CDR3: CASSLSDTPSGIFDTGELFF

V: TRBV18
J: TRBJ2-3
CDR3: CASSPMGPAGGSDTQYF

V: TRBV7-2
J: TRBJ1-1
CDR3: CASSLVGRDSTEAFF

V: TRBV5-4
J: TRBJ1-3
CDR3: CASSSRSSGGSGNTIYF

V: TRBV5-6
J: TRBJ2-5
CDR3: CASSFRHLGGETQYF

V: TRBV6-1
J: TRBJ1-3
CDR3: CASSEAGAISGNTIYF

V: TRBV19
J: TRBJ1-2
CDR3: CASSISFYGYTF

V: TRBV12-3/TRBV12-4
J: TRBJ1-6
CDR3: CASRPGWAPDSPLHF

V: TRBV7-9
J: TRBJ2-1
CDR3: CASSFTDEQFF

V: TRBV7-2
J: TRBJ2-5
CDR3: CASSLGRVGENQYF

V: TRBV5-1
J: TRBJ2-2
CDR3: CASSLDPQGAVGELFF

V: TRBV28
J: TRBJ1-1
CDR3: CASSWTVNTEAFF

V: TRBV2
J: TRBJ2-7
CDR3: CASTPRGGPYEQYF

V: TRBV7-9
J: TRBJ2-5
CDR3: CASSLVVSQETQYF

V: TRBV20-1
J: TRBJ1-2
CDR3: CSARPRTALGVTGYGYTF

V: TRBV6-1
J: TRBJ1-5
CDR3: CASSPSGQRQPQHF

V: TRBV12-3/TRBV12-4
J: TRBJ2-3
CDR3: CASSSGDTDTQYF

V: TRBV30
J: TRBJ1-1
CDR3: CAWSVLTVEAFF

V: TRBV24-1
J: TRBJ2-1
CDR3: CATSDPGGTGGLTNEQFF

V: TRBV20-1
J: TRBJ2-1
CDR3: CSASSFSSPEQFF

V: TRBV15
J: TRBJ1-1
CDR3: CATSSELVKNTEAFF

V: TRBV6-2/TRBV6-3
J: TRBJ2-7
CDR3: CASSQFYEQYF

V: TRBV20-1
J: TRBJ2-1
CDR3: CSARAPFLASSYNEQFF

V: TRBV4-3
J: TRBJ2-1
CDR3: CASSQDYNEQFF

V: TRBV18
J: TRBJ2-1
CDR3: CASSRLQLAGGPITYNEQFF

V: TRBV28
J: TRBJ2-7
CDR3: CASSREGRPYGEQYF

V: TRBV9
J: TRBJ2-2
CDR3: CASSVGLASWGELFF

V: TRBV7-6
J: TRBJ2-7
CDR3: CASSLGGTSYEQYF

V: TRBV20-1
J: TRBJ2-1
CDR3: CSARVWMGYEQFF

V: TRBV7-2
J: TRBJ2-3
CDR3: CASSSTLGADTQYF

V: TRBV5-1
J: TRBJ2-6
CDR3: CASSFGGTGANVLTF

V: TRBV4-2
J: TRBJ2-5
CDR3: CASSQASGGREETQYF

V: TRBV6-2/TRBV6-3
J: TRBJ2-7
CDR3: CASMTPSLYEQYF

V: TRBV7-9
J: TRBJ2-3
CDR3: CASSRSGSADTQYF

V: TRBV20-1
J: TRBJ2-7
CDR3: CSASEWGSSSYEQYF

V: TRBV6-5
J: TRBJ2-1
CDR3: CASSLVGSGTSYNEQFF